This T cell receptor beta chain came from a study of blood T cell repertoires in COVID-19 (TCRdb year 2020). As for the study more broadly: Samples from collaborators originated in the United States, Italy and Spain and spanned both the acute and convalescent phases of COVID-19. The prospective study material was composed of cDNA or gDNA derived from T cells, B-cell-depleted T cells, or PBMCs. The dataset comprised deeply sampled blood TCRbeta repertoires from subjects exposed to, actively infected with, or recovered from COVID-19. The repertoires were released in a freely available public database meant as a resource for research on the immune response to SARS-CoV-2. Samples came from the ongoing ImmuneRACE study (first 160 participants) plus 1,254 subjects from 6 global collaborators. Nearly every sample came with metadata listing a de-identified subject ID, COVID-19 status, age in years and sex. HLA class I and class II types, where available, came from metadata supplied by the sample provider rather than from assay-based typing.

About this clone itself: Its binding antigen is unknown. No clone much larger than this one lies a single base away; base qualities are absent. Distinct nucleotide sequences in the sample also encode this CDR3.

Whole blood was collected in K2EDTA tubes by collaborating institutions according to the institutions' own protocols. Collaborator samples were shipped for TCRbeta analysis as frozen whole blood, isolated PBMCs, or DNA extracted from either sample type. The full study reports these points: The quantity of clinical and demographic metadata differed by source and by participant and was supplied without curation.

The germline V end is reduced by 5 bases and the J end by 8 bases; junction bases left unmatched: 1. The CDR3 contains 11 residues, cysteine and phenylalanine counted. Just CDR3 DNA is preserved here, 33 bases in frame from base 1. CDR1 and CDR2 are drawn from the germline V gene: MDHEN, SYDVKM. The immunoSEQ Assay, a bias-controlled multiplex PCR, was used to amplify TCRbeta CDR3 regions from genomic DNA. From the authors' description of their analysis: The number of nucleated cells in each sample was estimated by amplification of reference gene primers within the assay. Sequence reads were collapsed and filtered to measure the absolute abundance of every unique TCRbeta CDR3 rearrangement. For each sample, productive Simpson clonality was calculated by taking the square root of Simpson's diversity index across productive rearrangements. Held by TCRdb, this immuneACCESS table contains in-frame sequences only and omits some clones. Under half of the omission traces to an unresolved V gene where checked; the cause of the rest is unknown. For V, J and clone size, that table is used; D and trimming come from the DNA. In this sample the table shows about 100,000 clones, 80% to 90% of which occur a single time. Around 5% of the sample goes to the ten largest clones.

This receptor was taken from a human donor in a cohort sampled during active COVID-19. The rearrangement combines TRBV28 with TRBJ1-2; TRBD1 lines up with 8 middle nucleotides. Material: peripheral blood. For the CDR3, the sequence is CASSDRGGYTF. The DNA is TGTGCCAGCAGTGACAGGGGCGGCTACACCTTC.